A single sample gave rise to the 14 T cell receptor beta chains below, sequenced in a study of beta chain features in type 1 diabetes. Every isolated RNA sample was fully reverse transcribed, so sequencing captured expressed TCRB transcripts. Repertoires were generated with immunoSEQ multiplex PCR, while TCRdb's copy carries only in-frame clones and drops some. The sample consists of 600,000 to 750,000 clones, roughly 12% of them appearing once. Whole-study results and caveats: Type 1 diabetes patients had moderately but significantly shorter TCRB CDR3s in all four CD4+ subsets.

Their antigen targets remain unknown. Material for sequencing was naive CD4+ T cells from blood. The receptors derive from a young man with type 1 diabetes.

The gene calls are TRBV6-1 and TRBJ2-1; D remains ambiguous. CDR3 length: 15 amino acids. Germline V gene data show CDR1 as MNHNS and CDR2 as SASEGT. Trimming shortened V by 0 bases and J by 2 bases, and 8 bases separated the two germline ends. CDR3 nucleotide sequence: TGTGCCAGCAGTGAAGCGTTTGGCCCCTACAATGAGCAGTTCTTC. Its protein product is CASSEAFGPYNEQFF.

The V call is TRBV18, the J call TRBJ2-1, with 8 positions matching TRBD2. CDR3 length: 15 residues. V was clipped by 5 bases and J by 3 bases; unmatched bases: 6. Germline lookup yields CDR1 KGHSH and CDR2 LQKENI. The CDR3 reads CASSASGGGYNEQFF. The CDR3 bases are TGTGCCAGCTCAGCAAGCGGGGGAGGCTACAATGAGCAGTTCTTC.

J is TRBJ1-5 and V is TRBV19; D is perhaps TRBD1 (6 bases). Germline CDR1 reads LNHDA; CDR2 reads SQIVND (reference sequence). V lost 6 bases, J lost 1 base, and 10 bases lay in between. CDR3 length equals 14 residues. The CDR3: CASRGGLSNQPQHF. CDR3 coding DNA: TGTGCCAGTAGAGGGGGGTTAAGCAATCAGCCCCAGCATTTT.

This chain uses TRBV7-2 with TRBJ1-5; possible D gene TRBD1, 5 bases. This CDR3 has 14 amino acids. Germline CDR1 reads SGHTA; CDR2 reads FQGNSA. V was trimmed by 1 base and J by 9 bases, leaving 13 bases between them. The CDR3 loop is CASSLGGELAPQHF. DNA of the CDR3: TGTGCCAGCAGCTTAGGAGGGGAGTTGGCGCCCCAGCATTTT.

This clone was counted only a few times. This chain links TRBV7-9 with TRBJ2-5; 13 positions match TRBD2. V lost 5 bases, J lost 5 bases, and 5 bases stayed unmatched. CDR3 size: 15 residues. CDR1 and CDR2 (germline): SEHNR, FQNEAQ (reference sequence). In DNA, the CDR3 is TGTGCCAGCAGCCGCGGACTAGCGGGGGTGGAGACCCAGTACTTC. Translation gives CASSRGLAGVETQYF. The full variable domain, its missing parts supplied by reference TRBV7-9 and TRBJ2-5, is DTGVSQNPRHKITKRGQNVTFRCDPISEHNRLYWYRQTLGQGPEFLTYFQNEAQLEKSRLLSDRFSAERPKGSFSTLEIQRTEQGDSAMYLCASSRGLAGVETQYFGPGTRLLVL.

This clone was detected a few times. The chain recombines TRBV5-1 with TRBJ2-7, with 8 nucleotides matching TRBD1. Germline V gene data show CDR1 as SGHRS and CDR2 as YFSETQ. V was clipped by 1 base and J by 3 bases; unmatched bases: 3. The CDR3 spans 14 residues. CDR3 region: CASSLWTGIYEQYF. CDR3 nucleotides: TGCGCCAGCAGCTTGTGGACAGGGATCTACGAGCAGTACTTC. The full variable domain, rest sourced from reference TRBV5-1 and TRBJ2-7, is KAGVTQTPRYLIKTRGQQVTLSCSPISGHRSVSWYQQTPGQGLQFLFEYFSETQRNKGNFPGRFSGRQFSNSRSEMNVSTLELGDSALYLCASSLWTGIYEQYFGPGTRLTVT.

The gene calls are TRBV10-2 and TRBJ1-1, with D perhaps matching TRBD1 (5 bases). V lost 6 bases, J lost 0 bases, and 14 bases lay in between. The CDR3 contains 15 residues. Germline values: CDR1 WSHSY, CDR2 SAAADI. The CDR3 DNA follows: TGCGCCAGCAGCCCAGAGGGACGGCTGAACACTGAAGCTTTCTTT. The encoded protein is CASSPEGRLNTEAFF.

The chain combines TRBV9 with TRBJ1-4, with D maybe TRBD1 (6 bases). CDR3 size: 15 residues. The V gene's germline CDR1 is SGDLS and CDR2 YYNGEE. Trimming took 2 bases from V and 0 from J, leaving 8 bases between them. The CDR3 sequence is CASSVQGTTNEKLFF. The DNA for the CDR3 is TGTGCCAGCAGCGTTCAGGGGACAACTAATGAAAAACTGTTTTTT.

Only a few counts were recorded for this clone. V is TRBV15 and J is TRBJ1-1; possible D gene TRBD1, 6 bases. With 0 bases removed from V and 11 bases from J, the gap between germline ends came to 16 bases. The germline CDR1 and CDR2 sequences are LNHNV and YYDKDF (reference sequence). The CDR3 length is 14 residues. CDR3 DNA: TGTGCCACCAGCAGAGATAGGGGACAAGGGGAGGCTTTCTTT. Amino acids: CATSRDRGQGEAFF.

V usage is TRBV19 and J usage is TRBJ2-5; D is unclear. The V gene lost 4 bases and the J gene lost 4 bases, with 13 bases spanning the gap. The length of the CDR3 is 14 residues. The V gene's germline CDR1 is LNHDA and CDR2 SQIVND (reference sequence). The CDR3: CASSRGGGVETQYF. The CDR3 DNA reads as TGTGCCAGTAGTAGAGGCGGCGGTGTAGAGACCCAGTACTTC.

This clone was counted many times. V usage is TRBV28 and J usage is TRBJ2-4; 10 bases line up with TRBD1. After removal of 6 bases from V and 8 bases from J, the junction contained 10 bases not matched to a gene. CDR1 MDHEN and CDR2 SYDVKM come from the germline V gene. There are 15 residues in the CDR3. The CDR3 DNA sequence: TGTGCCAGCAGCCAAAGCTCCGGGACAGGGGACATTCAGTACTTC. It yields the protein CASSQSSGTGDIQYF.

This clone was seen more than once but under ten times. The gene calls are TRBV7-9 and TRBJ2-7; a weak D match, TRBD2 (6 bases). Trimming stripped 6 bases from V and 2 bases from J, with 14 bases between. Per germline, CDR1 SEHNR and CDR2 FQNEAQ (reference sequence). The CDR3 covers 14 residues. DNA for the CDR3: TGTGCCAGCAGTGATCCGGGACTTCCCTACGAGCAGTACTTC. Its protein is CASSDPGLPYEQYF. Filled out from reference TRBV7-9 and TRBJ2-7, the complete variable domain reads DTGVSQNPRHKITKRGQNVTFRCDPISEHNRLYWYRQTLGQGPEFLTYFQNEAQLEKSRLLSDRFSAERPKGSFSTLEIQRTEQGDSAMYLCASSDPGLPYEQYFGPGTRLTVT.

This clone was picked up a small number of times. The rearrangement joins TRBV7-9 to TRBJ1-2; D is possibly TRBD1 (5 bases). V lost 3 bases, J lost 4 bases, and 18 bases lay in between. The CDR3 contains 16 residues. Germline V lookup: CDR1 SEHNR, CDR2 FQNEAQ (reference sequence). This chain's CDR3 is CASSFVTGAGTYGYTF. The DNA for the CDR3 is TGTGCCAGCAGCTTTGTGACCGGAGCAGGGACCTATGGCTACACCTTC. The full variable domain, with the rest looked up from reference TRBV7-9 and TRBJ1-2, is DTGVSQNPRHKITKRGQNVTFRCDPISEHNRLYWYRQTLGQGPEFLTYFQNEAQLEKSRLLSDRFSAERPKGSFSTLEIQRTEQGDSAMYLCASSFVTGAGTYGYTFGSGTRLTVV.

This clone was seen a few times. J is TRBJ2-2 and V is TRBV29-1; 7 bases match TRBD1. Per the germline V gene, CDR1 is SQVTM and CDR2 is ANQGSEA. The CDR3 runs to 14 residues. V lost 6 bases, J lost 1 base, and 5 bases stayed unmatched. In DNA form, the CDR3 reads TGCAGCGTGCGCCGGGACAGGAACACCGGGGAGCTGTTTTTT. It yields the protein CSVRRDRNTGELFF.